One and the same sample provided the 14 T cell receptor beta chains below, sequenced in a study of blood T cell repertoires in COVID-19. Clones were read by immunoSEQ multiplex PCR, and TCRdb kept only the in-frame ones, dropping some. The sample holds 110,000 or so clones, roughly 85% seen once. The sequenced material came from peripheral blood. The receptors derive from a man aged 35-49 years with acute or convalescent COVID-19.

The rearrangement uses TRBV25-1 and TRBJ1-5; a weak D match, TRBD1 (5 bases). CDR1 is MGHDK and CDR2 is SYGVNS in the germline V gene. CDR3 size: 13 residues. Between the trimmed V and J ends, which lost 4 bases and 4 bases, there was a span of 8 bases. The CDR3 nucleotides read TGTGCCAGCAGTGCGACAGAGAATCAGCCCCAGCATTTT. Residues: CASSATENQPQHF.

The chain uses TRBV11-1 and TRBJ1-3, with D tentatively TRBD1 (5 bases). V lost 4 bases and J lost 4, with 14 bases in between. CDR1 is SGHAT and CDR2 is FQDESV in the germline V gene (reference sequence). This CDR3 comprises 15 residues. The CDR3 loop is CASSSRQQPGNTIYF. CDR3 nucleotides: TGTGCCAGCAGCTCCCGACAGCAGCCAGGAAACACCATATATTTT.

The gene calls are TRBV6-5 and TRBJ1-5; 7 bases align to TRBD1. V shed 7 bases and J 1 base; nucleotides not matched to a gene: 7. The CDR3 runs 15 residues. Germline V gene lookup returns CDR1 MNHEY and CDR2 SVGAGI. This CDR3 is CASTRQGWSNQPQHF. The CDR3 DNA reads TGTGCCAGCACCAGACAGGGATGGAGCAATCAGCCCCAGCATTTT.

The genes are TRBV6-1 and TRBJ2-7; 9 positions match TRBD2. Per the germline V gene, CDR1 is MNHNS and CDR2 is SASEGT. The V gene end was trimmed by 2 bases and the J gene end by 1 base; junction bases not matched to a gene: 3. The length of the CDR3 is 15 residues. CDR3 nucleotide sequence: TGTGCCAGCAGTGAAAAGCGGGGGGTATCCTACGAGCAGTACTTC. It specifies CASSEKRGVSYEQYF.

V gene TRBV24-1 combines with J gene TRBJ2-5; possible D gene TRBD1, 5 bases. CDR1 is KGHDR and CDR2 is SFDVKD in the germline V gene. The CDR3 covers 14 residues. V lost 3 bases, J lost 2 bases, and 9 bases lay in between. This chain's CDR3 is CATSDADSQETQYF. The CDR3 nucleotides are TGTGCCACCAGTGATGCAGACAGTCAAGAGACCCAGTACTTC.

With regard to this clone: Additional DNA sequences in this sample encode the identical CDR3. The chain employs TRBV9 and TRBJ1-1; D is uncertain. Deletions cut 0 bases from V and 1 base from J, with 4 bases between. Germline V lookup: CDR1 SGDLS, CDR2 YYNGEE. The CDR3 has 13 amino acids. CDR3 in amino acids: CASSVDRNTEAFF. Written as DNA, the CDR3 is TGTGCCAGCAGCGTAGATAGGAACACTGAAGCTTTCTTT.

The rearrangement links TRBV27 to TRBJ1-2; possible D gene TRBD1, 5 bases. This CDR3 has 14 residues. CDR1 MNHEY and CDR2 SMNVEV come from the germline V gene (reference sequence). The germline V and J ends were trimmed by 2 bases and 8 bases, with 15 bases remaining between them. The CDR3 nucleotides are TGTGCCAGCAGTTTAAAGGGGCAGGGCGGAGGCTACACCTTC. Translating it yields CASSLKGQGGGYTF.

The CDR3 loop is CAISGTTVNTEAFF. The CDR3 DNA follows: TGTGCCATCAGTGGGACGACAGTGAACACTGAAGCTTTCTTT. The chain couples TRBV10-3 to TRBJ1-1; a possible D gene is TRBD1 (5 bases). CDR1 and CDR2 from the germline V gene are ENHRY and SYGVKD. V was pared by 4 bases and J by 0 bases, with 9 bases between. The CDR3 is made up of 14 amino acids.

The CDR3 nucleotides read TGTGCCAGCAGTTACAGCTACACTGAAGCTTTCTTT. Translating gives CASSYSYTEAFF. The chain combines TRBV2 with TRBJ1-1; D not resolved. The CDR3 consists of 12 residues. V was pared by 5 bases and J by 3 bases, with 7 bases between. The germline CDR1 and CDR2 sequences are SNHLY and FYNNEI.

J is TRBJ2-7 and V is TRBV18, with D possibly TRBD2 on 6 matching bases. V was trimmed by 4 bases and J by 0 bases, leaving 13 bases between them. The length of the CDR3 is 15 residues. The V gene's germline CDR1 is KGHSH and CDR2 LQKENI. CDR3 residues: CASSRAGGSSYEQYF. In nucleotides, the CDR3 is TGTGCCAGCTCACGAGCCGGGGGTAGCTCCTACGAGCAGTACTTC.

In DNA form, the CDR3 reads TGTGCCAGCAGCTTAGTCCTGGGGGGGGCATTAGATACGCAGTATTTT. It yields the protein CASSLVLGGALDTQYF. This rearrangement joins TRBV7-8 to TRBJ2-3; D is perhaps TRBD2 (7 bases). The CDR3 length is 16 residues. CDR1 is SGHVS, CDR2 FQNEAQ, per germline. V was cut by 1 base and J by 5 bases, with 16 bases left in between.

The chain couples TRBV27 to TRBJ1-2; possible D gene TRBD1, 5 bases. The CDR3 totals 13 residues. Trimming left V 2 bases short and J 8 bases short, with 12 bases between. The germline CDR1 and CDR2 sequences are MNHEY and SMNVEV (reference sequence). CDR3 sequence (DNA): TGTGCCAGCAGTTTAAAGGGGATGGGGGGCTACACCTTC. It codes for CASSLKGMGGYTF.

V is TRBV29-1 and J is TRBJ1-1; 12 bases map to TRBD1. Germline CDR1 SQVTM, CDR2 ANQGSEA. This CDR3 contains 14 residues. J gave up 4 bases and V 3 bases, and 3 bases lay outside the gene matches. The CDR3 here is CSVDRDRGPTEAFF. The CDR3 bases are TGCAGCGTTGACCGGGACAGGGGGCCCACTGAAGCTTTCTTT.

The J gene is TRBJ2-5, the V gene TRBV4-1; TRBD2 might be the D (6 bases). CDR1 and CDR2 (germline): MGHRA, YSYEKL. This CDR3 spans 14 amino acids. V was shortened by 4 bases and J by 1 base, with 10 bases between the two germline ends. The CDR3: CASSPSTSQETQYF. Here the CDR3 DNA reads TGCGCCAGCAGCCCCTCGACTAGCCAAGAGACCCAGTACTTC.